This entry features one T cell receptor beta chain sequence. Its antigen is undetermined. All of the isolated RNA was reverse transcribed, so expressed TCRB transcripts were sequenced. Some clones are missing from TCRdb's copy, which holds only in-frame ones; the method was immunoSEQ multiplex PCR. The sample consists of just under 150,000 clones, about 13% of them appearing once. This entry is derived from a study of beta chain features in type 1 diabetes. Study-wide results and caveats: Within each of all four CD4+ subsets, Type 1 diabetes patients had TCRB CDR3s that were moderately but significantly shorter.

CD45RO/CCR7/CD25/CD127/CD95/CD27 separated CD4+ naive, central memory, regulatory and stem cell-like memory cells by sorting. Sequencing input: central memory CD4+ T cells from blood. This TCR was recovered from a man in his late teens or twenties with type 1 diabetes.

CDR3 in amino acids: CASRQQETTDTQYF. The CDR3 bases are TGTGCCAGCAGGCAACAGGAGACCACAGATACGCAGTATTTT. The chain combines TRBV6-5 with TRBJ2-3, with TRBD1 as a possible D gene (5 bases). This CDR3 is 14 amino acids long. Trimming took 6 bases from V and 2 from J, leaving 12 bases between them. Germline V gene sequence: CDR1 MNHEY, CDR2 SVGAGI.